The clone carrying this TCR beta chain showed up just a few times. Its matching antigen is unknown. This specimen comes from a study of T cell responses to AZD1222 COVID-19 vaccine. Notes on the study in general: The donor cohort was predominantly white British with a female majority, and clonal diversity may have been underestimated. No repertoire was sampled before or during the peak T cell response, only after it. Two doses of AZD1222 preceded a rise in Spike-specific TCR breadth and depth. At baseline, just a handful of AZD1222 recipients tested seropositive.

The protocol was immunoSEQ multiplex PCR, while the TCRdb copy is restricted to in-frame clones and leaves out a portion. Counted here are over 85,000 clones, around 82% occurring once; the ten biggest clones make up about 15%. This CDR3 is built from 14 residues. The germline V gene encodes CDR1 MDHEN and CDR2 SYDVKM. J lost 6 bases, V lost 8 bases, and 11 bases had no gene match. Sequencing used peripheral blood, obtained on day 0 of AZD1222 vaccination. The receptor was derived from an adult in good health. The chain carries TRBV28 and TRBJ1-1; 8 bases agree with TRBD1. The chain's CDR3 is CASGPQGAGPEAFF. The CDR3 bases are TGTGCCAGCGGACCCCAGGGGGCTGGACCTGAAGCTTTCTTT.